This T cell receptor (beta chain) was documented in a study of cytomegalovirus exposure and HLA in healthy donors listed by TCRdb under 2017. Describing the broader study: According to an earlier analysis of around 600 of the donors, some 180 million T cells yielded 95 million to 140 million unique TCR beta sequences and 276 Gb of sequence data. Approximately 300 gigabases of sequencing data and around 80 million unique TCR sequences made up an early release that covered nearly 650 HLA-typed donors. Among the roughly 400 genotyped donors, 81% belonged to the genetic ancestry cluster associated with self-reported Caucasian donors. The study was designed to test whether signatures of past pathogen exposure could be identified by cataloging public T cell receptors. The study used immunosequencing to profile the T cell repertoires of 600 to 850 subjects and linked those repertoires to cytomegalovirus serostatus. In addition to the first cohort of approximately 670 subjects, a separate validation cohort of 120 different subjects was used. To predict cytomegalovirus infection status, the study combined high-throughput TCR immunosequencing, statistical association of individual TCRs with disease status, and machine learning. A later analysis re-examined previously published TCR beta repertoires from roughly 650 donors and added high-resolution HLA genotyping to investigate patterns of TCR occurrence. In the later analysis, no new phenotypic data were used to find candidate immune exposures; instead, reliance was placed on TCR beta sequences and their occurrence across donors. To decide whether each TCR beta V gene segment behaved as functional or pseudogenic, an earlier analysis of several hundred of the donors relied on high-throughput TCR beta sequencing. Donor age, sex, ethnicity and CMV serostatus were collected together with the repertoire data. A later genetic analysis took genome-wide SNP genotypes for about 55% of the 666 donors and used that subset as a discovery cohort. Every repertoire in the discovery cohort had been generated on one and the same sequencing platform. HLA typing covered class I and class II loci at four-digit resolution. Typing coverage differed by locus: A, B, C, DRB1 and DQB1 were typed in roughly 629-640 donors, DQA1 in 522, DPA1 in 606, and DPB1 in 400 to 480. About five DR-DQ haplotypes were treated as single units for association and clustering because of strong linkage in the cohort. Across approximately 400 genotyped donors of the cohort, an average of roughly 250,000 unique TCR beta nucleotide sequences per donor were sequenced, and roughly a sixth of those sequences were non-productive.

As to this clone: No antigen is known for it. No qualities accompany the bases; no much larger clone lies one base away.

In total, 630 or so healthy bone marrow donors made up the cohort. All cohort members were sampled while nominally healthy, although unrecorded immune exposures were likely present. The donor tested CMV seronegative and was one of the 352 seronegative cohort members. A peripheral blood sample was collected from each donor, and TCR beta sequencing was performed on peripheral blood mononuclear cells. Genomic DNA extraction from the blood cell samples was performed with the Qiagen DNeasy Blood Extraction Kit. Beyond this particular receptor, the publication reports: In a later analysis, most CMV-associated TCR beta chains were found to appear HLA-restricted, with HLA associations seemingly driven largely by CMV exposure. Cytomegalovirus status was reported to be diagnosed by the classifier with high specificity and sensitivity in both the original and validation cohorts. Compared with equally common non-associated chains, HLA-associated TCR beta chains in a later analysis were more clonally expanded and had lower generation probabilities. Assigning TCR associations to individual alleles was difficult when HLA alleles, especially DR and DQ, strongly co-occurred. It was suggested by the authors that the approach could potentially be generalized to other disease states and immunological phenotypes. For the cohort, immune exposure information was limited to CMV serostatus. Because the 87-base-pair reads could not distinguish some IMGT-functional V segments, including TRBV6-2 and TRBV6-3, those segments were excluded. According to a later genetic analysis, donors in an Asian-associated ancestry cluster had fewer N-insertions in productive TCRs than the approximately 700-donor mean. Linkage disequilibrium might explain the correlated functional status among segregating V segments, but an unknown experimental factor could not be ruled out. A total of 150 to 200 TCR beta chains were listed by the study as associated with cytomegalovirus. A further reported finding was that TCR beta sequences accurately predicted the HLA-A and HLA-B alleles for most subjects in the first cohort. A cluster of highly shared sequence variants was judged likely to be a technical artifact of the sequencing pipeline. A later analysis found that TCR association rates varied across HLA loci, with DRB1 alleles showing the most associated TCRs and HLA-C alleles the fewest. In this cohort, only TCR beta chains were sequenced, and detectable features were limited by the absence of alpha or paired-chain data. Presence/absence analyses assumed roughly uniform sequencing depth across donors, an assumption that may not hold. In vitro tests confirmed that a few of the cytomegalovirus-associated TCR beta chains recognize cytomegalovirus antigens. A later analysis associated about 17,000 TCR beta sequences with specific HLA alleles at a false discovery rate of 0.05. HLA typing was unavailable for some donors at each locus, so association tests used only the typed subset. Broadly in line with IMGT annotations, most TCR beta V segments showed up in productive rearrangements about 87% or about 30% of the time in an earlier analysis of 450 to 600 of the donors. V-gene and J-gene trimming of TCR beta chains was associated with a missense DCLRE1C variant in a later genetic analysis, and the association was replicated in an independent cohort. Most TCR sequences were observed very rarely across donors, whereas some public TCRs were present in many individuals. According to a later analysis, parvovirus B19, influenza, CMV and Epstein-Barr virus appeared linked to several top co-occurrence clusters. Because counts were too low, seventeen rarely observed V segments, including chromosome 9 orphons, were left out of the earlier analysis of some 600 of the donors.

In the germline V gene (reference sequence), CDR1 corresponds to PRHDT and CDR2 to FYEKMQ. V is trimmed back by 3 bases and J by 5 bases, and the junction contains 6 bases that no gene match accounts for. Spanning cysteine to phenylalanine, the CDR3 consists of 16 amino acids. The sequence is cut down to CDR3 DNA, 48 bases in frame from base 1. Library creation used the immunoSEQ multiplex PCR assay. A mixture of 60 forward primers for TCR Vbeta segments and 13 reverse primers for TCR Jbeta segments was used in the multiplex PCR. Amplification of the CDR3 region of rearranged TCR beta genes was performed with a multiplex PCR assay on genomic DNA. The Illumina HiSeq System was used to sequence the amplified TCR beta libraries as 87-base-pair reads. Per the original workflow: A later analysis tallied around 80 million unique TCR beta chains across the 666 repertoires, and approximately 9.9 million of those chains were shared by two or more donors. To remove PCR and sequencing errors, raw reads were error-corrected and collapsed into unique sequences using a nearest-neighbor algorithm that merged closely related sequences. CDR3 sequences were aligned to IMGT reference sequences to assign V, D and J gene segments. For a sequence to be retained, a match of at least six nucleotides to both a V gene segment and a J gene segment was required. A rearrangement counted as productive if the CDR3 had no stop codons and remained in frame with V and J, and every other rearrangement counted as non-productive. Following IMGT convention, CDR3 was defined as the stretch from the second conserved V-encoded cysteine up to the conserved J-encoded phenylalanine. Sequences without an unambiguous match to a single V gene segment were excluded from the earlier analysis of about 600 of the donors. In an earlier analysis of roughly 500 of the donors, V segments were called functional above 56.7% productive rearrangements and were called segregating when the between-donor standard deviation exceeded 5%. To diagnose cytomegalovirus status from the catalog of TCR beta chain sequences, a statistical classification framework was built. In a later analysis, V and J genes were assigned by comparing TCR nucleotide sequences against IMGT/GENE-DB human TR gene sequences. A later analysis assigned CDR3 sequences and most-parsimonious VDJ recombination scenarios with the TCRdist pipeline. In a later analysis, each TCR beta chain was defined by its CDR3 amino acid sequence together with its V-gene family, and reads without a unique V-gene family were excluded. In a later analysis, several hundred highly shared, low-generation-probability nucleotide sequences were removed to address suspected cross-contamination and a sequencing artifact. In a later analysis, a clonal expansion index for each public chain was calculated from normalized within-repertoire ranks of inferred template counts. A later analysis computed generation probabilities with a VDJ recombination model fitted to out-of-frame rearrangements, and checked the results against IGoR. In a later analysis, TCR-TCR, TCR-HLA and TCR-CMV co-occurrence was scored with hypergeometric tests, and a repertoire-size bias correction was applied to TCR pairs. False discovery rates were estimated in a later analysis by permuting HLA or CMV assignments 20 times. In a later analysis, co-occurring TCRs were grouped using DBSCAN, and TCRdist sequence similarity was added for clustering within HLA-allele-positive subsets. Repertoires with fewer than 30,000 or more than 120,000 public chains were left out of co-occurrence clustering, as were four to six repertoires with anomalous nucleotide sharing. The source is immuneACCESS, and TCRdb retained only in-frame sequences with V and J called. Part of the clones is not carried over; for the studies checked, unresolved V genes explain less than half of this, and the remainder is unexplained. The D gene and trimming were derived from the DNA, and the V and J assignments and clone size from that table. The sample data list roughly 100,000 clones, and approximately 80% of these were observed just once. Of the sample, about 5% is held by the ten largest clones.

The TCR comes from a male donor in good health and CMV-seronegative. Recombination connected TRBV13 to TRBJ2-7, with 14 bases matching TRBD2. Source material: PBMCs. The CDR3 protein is CASSFMGTSGSNEQYF. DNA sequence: TGTGCCAGCAGCTTCATGGGGACTAGCGGGAGCAACGAGCAGTACTTC.